Below, 13 T cell receptor beta chains from the same sample are listed, as sequenced in a study of OX40 agonist ivuxolimab in advanced cancers. The method was immunoSEQ multiplex PCR; TCRdb's version includes in-frame clones alone and lacks a portion of them. The sample lists about 62,000 clones; about 91% were seen once. The sequences come from CD4+ or CD8+ T cells sorted from blood, collected in a trial of the OX40 agonist ivuxolimab. The source is an adult with an advanced solid tumor such as melanoma, head and neck, liver or kidney cancer.

The V call is TRBV4-2, the J call TRBJ2-5; 9 bases are a match to TRBD2. Germline lookup yields CDR1 LGHNA and CDR2 YNFKEQ. CDR3 length equals 16 residues. With 8 bases clipped from V and 5 bases from J, the junction kept 15 bases outside the gene matches. Here the CDR3 DNA reads TGTGCCAGCGCGGCCCCGGGGGCGGGGGGGCTTGAGACCCAGTACTTC. It encodes CASAAPGAGGLETQYF.

This chain uses TRBV19 with TRBJ1-1; 10 positions match TRBD1. Germline assignment: CDR1 LNHDA and CDR2 SQIVND (reference sequence). The CDR3 extends over 16 amino acids. The junction had 11 bases not matched to a gene; V was cut back by 1 base and J by 9 bases. The CDR3 loop is CASSIAPDRGGVKAFF. The CDR3 DNA is TGTGCCAGTAGTATAGCCCCGGACAGGGGGGGAGTGAAAGCTTTCTTT.

This clone was counted a single time. This chain links TRBV19 with TRBJ1-5; 8 bases match TRBD1. V trimming: 6 bases; J trimming: 2 bases; junction bases outside the gene matches: 6. The CDR3 is 15 residues long. Germline assignment: CDR1 LNHDA and CDR2 SQIVND (reference sequence). The CDR3 loop reads CASRTGGAGNQPQHF. The DNA of the CDR3 is TGTGCCAGTAGAACAGGGGGTGCGGGCAATCAGCCCCAGCATTTT. The whole variable domain, remainder taken from reference TRBV19 and TRBJ1-5, is DGGITQSPKYLFRKEGQNVTLSCEQNLNHDAMYWYRQDPGQGLRLIYYSQIVNDFQKGDIAEGYSVSREKKESFPLTVTSAQKNPTAFYLCASRTGGAGNQPQHFGDGTRLSIL.

The V and J genes are TRBV7-6 and TRBJ1-3; 7 positions match TRBD1. V lost 1 base to trimming and J lost 0 bases; unmatched junction nucleotides: 3. CDR3 size: 16 residues. Germline values: CDR1 SGHVS, CDR2 FNYEAQ. The CDR3 DNA follows: TGTGCCAGCAGCTTAGGGACAGGCAACTCTGGAAACACCATATATTTT. Translated: CASSLGTGNSGNTIYF.

The chain links TRBV9 to TRBJ2-3, with 9 bases fitting TRBD2. CDR1 is SGDLS and CDR2 is YYNGEE in the germline V gene. This CDR3 contains 16 residues. V shed 4 bases and J 7 bases; nucleotides not matched to a gene: 13. The CDR3 spells CASSPAGGGAIYTQYF. CDR3 bases: TGTGCCAGCAGCCCAGCAGGCGGGGGGGCCATTTATACGCAGTATTTT.

V usage is TRBV5-4 and J usage is TRBJ1-3; D remains unclear. Germline V CDR1 and CDR2: SGHNT, YYREEE (reference sequence). This CDR3 has 15 amino acids. V lost 1 base and J 0 bases, leaving 8 bases between the germline ends. CDR3 nucleotides: TGTGCCAGCAGCTTGACGCGAGGCTCTGGAAACACCATATATTTT. Protein product: CASSLTRGSGNTIYF.

The chain combines TRBV6-5 with TRBJ1-1; 8 nucleotides match TRBD1. The CDR3 has 14 amino acids. Trimming cost V 6 bases and J 1 base; bases outside gene matches: 4. The V gene's germline CDR1 is MNHEY and CDR2 SVGAGI. In DNA form, the CDR3 reads TGTGCCAGCAGCTCCGGACAGGGGAACACTGAAGCTTTCTTT. Amino acids: CASSSGQGNTEAFF.

The chain has TRBV7-9 and TRBJ1-2; tentative D call: TRBD1 (6 bases). V dropped 2 bases and J dropped 6 bases, with 10 bases sitting between them. Germline CDR1 reads SEHNR; CDR2 reads FQNEAQ (reference sequence). CDR3 length equals 13 residues. The CDR3 nucleotides are TGTGCCAGCAGCTTAACAGGGAACGATGGCTACACCTTC. Its protein is CASSLTGNDGYTF.

The chain recombines TRBV5-1 with TRBJ2-7; 7 bases map to TRBD2. V lost 4 bases and J lost 2; bases outside the gene matches: 9. CDR3 length equals 15 residues. CDR1 is SGHRS, CDR2 YFSETQ, per germline. In DNA, the CDR3 is TGCGCCAGCAGCCGCGGGGGTTCGGGAACCTACGAGCAGTACTTC. Protein product: CASSRGGSGTYEQYF.

V and J are TRBV6-1 and TRBJ1-2; D remains unclear. CDR3 length equals 11 residues. V gave up 7 bases and J gave up 6 bases, with 9 bases separating them. Germline V CDR1 and CDR2: MNHNS, SASEGT. Written as DNA, the CDR3 is TGTGCCAGCACCCTGGACCATGGCTACACCTTC. It translates to CASTLDHGYTF.

The V gene is TRBV11-2, the J gene TRBJ2-2; unclear D gene. V lost 1 base and J lost 3, with 6 bases in between. Germline V CDR1 and CDR2: SGHAT, FQNNGV. The length of the CDR3 is 14 residues. CDR3 region: CASSLGWDTGELFF. The CDR3, as DNA: TGTGCCAGCAGCTTAGGCTGGGACACCGGGGAGCTGTTTTTT.

This clone was picked up one time. This chain connects TRBV15 to TRBJ2-3, with 7 bases lining up with TRBD1. The trim removed 5 bases at V and 3 bases at J, leaving 5 bases unmatched. CDR3 length: 14 amino acids. The V gene's germline CDR1 is LNHNV and CDR2 YYDKDF (reference sequence). DNA of the CDR3: TGTGCCACCAGCTCTCTACAGGGGACAGATACGCAGTATTTT. As protein: CATSSLQGTDTQYF.

This clone is medium-sized (0.01 to 0.1%). The V gene is TRBV27, the J gene TRBJ1-1; 9 bases align to TRBD1. This CDR3 region has 15 residues. Per the germline V gene, CDR1 is MNHEY and CDR2 is SMNVEV (reference sequence). The V gene end was trimmed by 4 bases and the J gene end by 0 bases; junction bases not matched to a gene: 3. DNA of the CDR3: TGTGCCAGCAGTTATCGGACAGGGGTGAACACTGAAGCTTTCTTT. Translated, it gives CASSYRTGVNTEAFF.